The 2 T cell receptor beta chains presented below share a single source sample, sequenced in a study of T cells in Graves' hyperthyroidism and ophthalmopathy. What was amplified from RNA transcripts were TCR beta CDR3 regions. HTBI primers were employed in a first-round RT-PCR of the TCR CDR3. TCRdb independently ran MiXCR on the multiplex PCR reads; one entry per CDR3 protein. Of about 360,000 distinct CDR3 sequences listed, around 16% are singletons. The sequenced sample was blood. The receptors shown here come from a woman aged 18-35 years with Graves' hyperthyroidism that later progressed to Graves' ophthalmopathy.

This chain connects TRBV20-1 to TRBJ2-5; D is uncertain. V lost 1 base and J lost 0, with 3 bases in between. This CDR3 has 12 amino acids. Germline V gives CDR1 DFQATT, CDR2 SNEGSKA (reference sequence). CDR3 in amino acids: CSARGYQETQYF. CDR3 in DNA: TGCAGTGCTAGAGGTTACCAAGAGACCCAGTACTTC.

In its sample, this clonotype was seen many times. J is TRBJ2-7 and V is TRBV6-1, with a possible D match to TRBD2 (6 bases). V lost 11 bases to trimming and J lost 6 bases, with 20 bases between them. Germline V gene sequence: CDR1 MNHNS, CDR2 SASEGT. The length of the CDR3 is 13 residues. In DNA form, the CDR3 reads TGTGCCTGCGAATTAGCGGAGTTGTCCGAGCAGTACTTC. Translating it yields CACELAELSEQYF.